Listed below are T cell receptor beta chains from one sample, sequenced in a study of blood T cell repertoires in COVID-19. Only in-frame clones appear in the TCRdb table, and some are missing; sequencing was by immunoSEQ multiplex PCR. The data contain about 250,000 clones, about 80% of them singletons. The sample consisted of peripheral blood. Every receptor here comes from an elderly woman with active or convalescent COVID-19. The CDR3 runs from the conserved cysteine through the conserved F or W.

15	TRBV7-9	TRBJ2-7	CASSLGSSGRDEQYF
12	TRBV5-1	TRBJ2-2	CASSLDYGELFF
13	TRBV6-4	TRBJ2-3	CASSGQGSDTQYF
15	TRBV5-4	TRBJ1-2	CASSLVQGLDYGYTF
15	TRBV3-1/TRBV3-2	TRBJ2-7	CASSQGRAGPVEQYF
15	TRBV16	TRBJ2-7	CASSRPGQGANEQYF
16	TRBV5-1	TRBJ2-7	CASSPPDRGITYEQYF
13	TRBV10-3	TRBJ2-5	CAIRGAGGETQYF
15	TRBV27	TRBJ1-2	CASSLSPGTGYGYTF
15	TRBV19	TRBJ1-1	CASSMGAQGPAGAFF
19	TRBV7-4	TRBJ1-1	CASSSPSPGQGARSTEAFF
16	TRBV27	TRBJ1-1	CASSLRAGQLNTEAFF
14	TRBV6-5	TRBJ1-5	CASSSTGFGQPQHF
12	TRBV6-2/TRBV6-3	TRBJ2-5	CASSSTVETQYF
15	TRBV7-8	TRBJ1-6	CASSLGSRGFSPLHF
16	TRBV9	TRBJ2-5	CASSVAASGGWETQYF
16	TRBV5-1	TRBJ2-5	CASSLVAGGIKETQYF